These 27 T cell receptor beta chains originate from one sample sequenced in a study of T cells in Graves' hyperthyroidism and ophthalmopathy (dated by TCRdb to the late 2010s). Library generation was performed with multiplex PCR. These reads were obtained on an Illumina HiSeq 2000. The TCR beta CDR3 regions were amplified from the RNA transcripts. A first-round RT-PCR of the TCR CDR3 used the HTBI primer set with the Qiagen OneStep RT-PCR kit. TCRdb's own reprocessing of the public reads used fastp at Q25 and MiXCR and kept productive beta chains. Each CDR3 protein gets just one entry, which takes the most common genes and DNA from the rows behind it. This sample holds 700,000 or so distinct CDR3 sequences; 16% were observed only once. Clones ranked in the top ten supply 8.4% of the sample. The sample comprised blood. All receptors come from a man aged 18 to 29 with Graves' hyperthyroidism.

V and J are TRBV12-3 or TRBV12-4 and TRBJ1-2; D unclear. The CDR3 length is 14 residues. V lost 6 bases to trimming and J lost 4 bases, with 15 bases between them. CDR3 residues: CASSRVRELYGYTF. The CDR3 DNA is TGTGCCAGCAGCCGAGTAAGGGAGCTCTATGGCTACACCTTC.

The chain is built from TRBV6-5 and TRBJ2-1; 14 nucleotides line up with TRBD2. Germline V lookup: CDR1 MNHEY, CDR2 SVGAGI. J was trimmed by 9 bases and V by 0 bases; bases with no gene match: 4. The CDR3 is 16 residues long. CDR3 DNA sequence: TGTGCCAGCAGTTACTCGACTAGCGGGAGGGCCGGTGAGCAGTTCTTC. It translates to CASSYSTSGRAGEQFF.

About this clonotype: A junction boundary mismatches the germline segment, possibly from a read error. The V and J genes are TRBV28 and TRBJ2-1; 11 nucleotides align to TRBD2. CDR3 size: 16 residues. Germline-derived CDR1 and CDR2 are MDHEN and SYDVKM. CDR3 nucleotide sequence: TGTGTCAGCAGCCGACCGACTAGCGGGATCTACAATGAGCAGTTCTTC. It is translated as CVSSRPTSGIYNEQFF.

This clonotype has only a few counts. Just one base apart from a much larger clone, this may be a read error. The chain employs TRBV28 and TRBJ2-1, with D unclear. CDR3 size: 15 residues. Germline assignment: CDR1 MDHEN and CDR2 SYDVKM. In DNA form, the CDR3 reads TGTGCCAGCAGCCTCAGTTACTACTCCTACAGTGAGCAGTTCTTC. Amino acids: CASSLSYYSYSEQFF.

This clonotype was counted only a few times. The chain employs TRBV7-9 and TRBJ2-5; 7 bases are a match to TRBD1. Germline CDR1 is SEHNR and CDR2 is FQNEAQ (reference sequence). The CDR3 extends over 16 amino acids. After removal of 7 bases from V and 5 bases from J, the junction contained 16 bases not matched to a gene. CDR3 residues: CASTQGGQTPGETQYF. The CDR3 coding sequence is TGTGCCAGCACCCAAGGGGGCCAGACACCGGGGGAGACCCAGTACTTC.

The rearrangement uses TRBV4-3 and TRBJ2-3; D not certain. Germline V gives CDR1 LGHNA, CDR2 YSLEER. CDR3 length: 15 residues. The V end lost 0 bases, the J end lost 4 bases, and 11 bases lay between the germline ends. The chain's CDR3 is CASSQDWQASDTQYF. As DNA, the CDR3 is TGCGCCAGCAGCCAAGATTGGCAGGCGTCAGATACGCAGTATTTT.

This chain links TRBV29-1 with TRBJ2-3, with 7 bases lining up with TRBD2. Germline assignment: CDR1 SQVTM and CDR2 ANQGSEA. CDR3 length: 13 residues. The trim removed 3 bases at V and 6 bases at J, leaving 6 bases unmatched. The DNA for the CDR3 is TGCAGCGTTGATAGGGCGGGAGTGGATACGCAGTATTTT. The encoded protein is CSVDRAGVDTQYF.

This clonotype was picked up many times. The chain employs TRBV28 and TRBJ2-7; TRBD2 matches 8 bases. V gave up 8 bases and J gave up 5 bases; unmatched junction bases: 17. CDR1 is MDHEN, CDR2 SYDVKM, per germline. The CDR3 has 16 residues. This chain's CDR3 is CASPPEGREGIHEQYF. In DNA form, the CDR3 reads TGTGCCAGCCCCCCCGAAGGACGGGAGGGGATCCACGAGCAGTACTTC.

The chain couples TRBV19 to TRBJ1-5; D uncertain. This CDR3 region has 15 residues. V lost 3 bases and J 5 bases, leaving 14 bases between the germline ends. Germline CDR1 is LNHDA and CDR2 is SQIVND (reference sequence). The CDR3 sequence: CASSISWQADQPQHF. As DNA, the CDR3 is TGTGCCAGTAGTATTTCTTGGCAGGCGGATCAGCCCCAGCATTTT.

The chain employs TRBV6-2 or TRBV6-3 and TRBJ1-5, with 11 bases matching TRBD1. The CDR3 loop spans 18 amino acids. The J segment lost 7 bases and the V segment lost 3 bases, leaving 14 bases of the junction unmatched. Germline V gene sequence: CDR1 MNHEY, CDR2 SVGEGT. The CDR3 loop reads CASSYSGQGAFQGQPQHF. CDR3 sequence (DNA): TGTGCCAGCAGTTATAGCGGACAGGGGGCCTTTCAGGGGCAGCCCCAGCATTTT.

V is TRBV11-2 and J is TRBJ2-1; D is uncertain. Germline CDR1 and CDR2: SGHAT and FQNNGV. V lost 0 bases to trimming and J lost 9 bases, with 9 bases between them. CDR3 length: 13 residues. CDR3: CASSLDKLSEQFF. For the CDR3, the DNA is TGTGCCAGCAGCTTAGATAAGCTGAGTGAGCAGTTCTTC.

This clonotype was counted many times. The chain uses TRBV18 and TRBJ2-7; a weak D match, TRBD1 (5 bases). Germline CDR1 reads KGHSH; CDR2 reads LQKENI. Trimming removed 2 bases at V and 3 bases at J, with 14 bases between. The CDR3 loop spans 15 amino acids. The CDR3 DNA follows: TGTGCCAGCTCACCATCAATCGCGACAGTCTACGAGCAGTACTTC. Amino acids: CASSPSIATVYEQYF. The full variable domain, completed using reference TRBV18 and TRBJ2-7, is NAGVMQNPRHLVRRRGQEARLRCSPMKGHSHVYWYRQLPEEGLKFMVYLQKENIIDESGMPKERFSAEFPKEGPSILRIQQVVRGDSAAYFCASSPSIATVYEQYFGPGTRLTVT.

The chain links TRBV20-1 to TRBJ2-1, with TRBD2 matching 9 bases. The V gene's germline CDR1 is DFQATT and CDR2 SNEGSKA (reference sequence). V shed 0 bases, J shed 7 bases, and the junction held 7 bases outside the gene matches. The CDR3 consists of 15 residues. This CDR3 reads CSAREASGKANEQFF. The CDR3, as DNA: TGCAGTGCTAGAGAGGCTAGCGGGAAGGCAAATGAGCAGTTCTTC.

This clonotype was seen only a few times. This chain uses TRBV28 with TRBJ2-7; the D is unclear. In germline, CDR1 is MDHEN, CDR2 SYDVKM. This CDR3 is 11 amino acids long. Between the trimmed V and J ends, which lost 7 bases and 7 bases, there was a span of 11 bases. For the CDR3, the DNA is TGTGCCAGCACTTCGCCCTGGGAGCAGTACTTC. The encoded protein is CASTSPWEQYF.

This clonotype was counted only a few times. The chain links TRBV9 to TRBJ2-5, with 8 bases aligning to TRBD1. This CDR3 contains 14 residues. With V trimmed by 0 bases and J by 3 bases, 1 base remained unmatched. Germline V gene sequence: CDR1 SGDLS, CDR2 YYNGEE. For the CDR3, the DNA is TGTGCCAGCAGCGTAGAGACAGGGGAAGAGACCCAGTACTTC. It translates to CASSVETGEETQYF.

This clonotype was observed many times. This rearrangement joins TRBV18 to TRBJ2-1, with 11 bases identical to TRBD2. Germline V gene sequence: CDR1 KGHSH, CDR2 LQKENI. Trimming cost V 6 bases and J 5 bases; bases outside gene matches: 6. The CDR3 is 15 amino acids. CDR3 DNA sequence: TGTGCCAGCTCCCCCAAGGGACTAGCGGACAATGAGCAGTTCTTC. Translation gives CASSPKGLADNEQFF.

The rearrangement links TRBV7-9 to TRBJ2-5, with D unresolved. CDR3 length: 13 residues. Deletions cut 5 bases from V and 3 bases from J, with 10 bases between. Germline V gives CDR1 SEHNR, CDR2 FQNEAQ (reference sequence). The CDR3 nucleotides read TGTGCCAGCAGCCATGGGGATAAAGAGACCCAGTACTTC. Encoded protein: CASSHGDKETQYF.

The CDR3, as DNA: TGTGCCAGCAGTCACCCAGGGGTCGAGCAGTACTTC. This gives the protein CASSHPGVEQYF. This rearrangement joins TRBV27 to TRBJ2-7, with D perhaps matching TRBD1 (6 bases). The V and J ends lost 5 bases and 6 bases respectively, with 11 bases between them. Germline V lookup: CDR1 MNHEY, CDR2 SMNVEV (reference sequence). This CDR3 is built from 12 residues.

V is TRBV20-1 and J is TRBJ2-5; the match to TRBD2 covers 8 bases. This CDR3 contains 16 residues. V shed 4 bases, J shed 2 bases, and the junction held 12 bases outside the gene matches. CDR1 is DFQATT, CDR2 SNEGSKA, per germline (reference sequence). The CDR3 loop reads CSATPRLAGVQETQYF. The CDR3 bases are TGCAGTGCTACCCCCCGCCTAGCGGGCGTTCAAGAGACCCAGTACTTC.

J is TRBJ1-2 and V is TRBV9; D not certain. The germline gives CDR1 SGDLS, CDR2 YYNGEE. The V and J ends lost 4 bases and 1 base respectively, with 14 bases between them. This CDR3 has 15 amino acids. The DNA of the CDR3 is TGTGCCAGCAGCCCGGGCCTGACGGTTAACTATGGCTACACCTTC. This encodes CASSPGLTVNYGYTF.

This clonotype was counted a few times. The chain uses TRBV19 and TRBJ1-6; tentative D call: TRBD1 (6 bases). The CDR3 contains 14 residues. Germline CDR1 reads LNHDA; CDR2 reads SQIVND (reference sequence). The V and J ends lost 5 bases and 13 bases respectively, with 18 bases between them. The CDR3 here is CASSFRGGPEPLHF. The CDR3 region has the DNA TGTGCCAGTAGTTTTCGCGGGGGGCCGGAGCCCCTCCACTTT. Supplemented by reference TRBV19 and TRBJ1-6, the full variable domain reads DGGITQSPKYLFRKEGQNVTLSCEQNLNHDAMYWYRQDPGQGLRLIYYSQIVNDFQKGDIAEGYSVSREKKESFPLTVTSAQKNPTAFYLCASSFRGGPEPLHFGNGTRLTVT.

This chain connects TRBV6-2 or TRBV6-3 to TRBJ2-3, with TRBD2 identical over 7 bases. CDR1 is MNHEY, CDR2 SVGEGT, per germline. After removal of 7 bases from V and 0 bases from J, the junction contained 7 bases not matched to a gene. This CDR3 contains 15 residues. The CDR3 loop reads CASINSGLSTDTQYF. Here the CDR3 DNA reads TGTGCCAGCATCAATAGCGGGCTAAGCACAGATACGCAGTATTTT.

This clonotype was observed a few times. The rearrangement uses TRBV12-3 or TRBV12-4 and TRBJ1-2; TRBD1 is a possible D gene (5 bases). There are 10 residues in the CDR3. V was shortened by 6 bases and J by 14 bases, with 13 bases between the two germline ends. This chain's CDR3 is CASSSGHITF. In DNA form, the CDR3 reads TGTGCCAGCAGCTCAGGGCATATTACCTTC.

This clonotype was observed many times. The genes are TRBV12-3 or TRBV12-4 and TRBJ2-5, with 7 nucleotides matching TRBD1. V was clipped by 5 bases and J by 4 bases; unmatched bases: 4. CDR3 length equals 13 residues. As DNA, the CDR3 is TGTGCCAGCAGTCGACAGGGCTCAGAGACCCAGTACTTC. Translated, it gives CASSRQGSETQYF.

This clonotype was seen repeatedly, ten times or more. The chain recombines TRBV20-1 with TRBJ2-7; TRBD1 aligns across 8 bases. V gave up 6 bases and J gave up 6 bases; unmatched junction bases: 10. This CDR3 has 13 residues. Germline CDR1 reads DFQATT; CDR2 reads SNEGSKA (reference sequence). The CDR3 DNA sequence: TGCAGTGCAGGGCGGGCAGGGGGCGGCGAGCAGTACTTC. As protein: CSAGRAGGGEQYF.

This clonotype was recorded at least ten times. This rearrangement joins TRBV6-2 or TRBV6-3 to TRBJ2-3, with D unresolved. Germline CDR1 and CDR2: MNHEY and SVGEGT. Trimming removed 0 bases at V and 0 bases at J, with 7 bases between. The CDR3 covers 15 residues. This CDR3 reads CASSYSALSTDTQYF. In nucleotides, the CDR3 is TGTGCCAGCAGTTACTCGGCCCTTAGCACAGATACGCAGTATTTT.

This clonotype was seen a few times. The chain carries TRBV28 and TRBJ1-4; D possibly corresponds to TRBD1 (5 bases). Germline V gene sequence: CDR1 MDHEN, CDR2 SYDVKM. The CDR3 is 15 amino acids. The germline V and J ends were trimmed by 6 bases and 2 bases, with 13 bases remaining between them. The CDR3 bases are TGTGCCAGCAGGGGCAGGGCAGGGACTAATGAAAAACTGTTTTTT. It codes for CASRGRAGTNEKLFF.